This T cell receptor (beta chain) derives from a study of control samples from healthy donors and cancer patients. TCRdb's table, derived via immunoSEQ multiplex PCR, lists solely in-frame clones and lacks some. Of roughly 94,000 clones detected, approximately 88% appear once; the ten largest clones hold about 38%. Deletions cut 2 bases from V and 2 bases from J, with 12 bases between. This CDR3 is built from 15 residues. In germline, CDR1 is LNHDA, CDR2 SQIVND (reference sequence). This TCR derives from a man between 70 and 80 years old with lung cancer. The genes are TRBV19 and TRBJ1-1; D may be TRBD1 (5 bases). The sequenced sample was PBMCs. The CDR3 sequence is CASSIRGALNTEAFF. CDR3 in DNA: TGTGCCAGTAGTATAAGAGGGGCGCTTAACACTGAAGCTTTCTTT.